Shown below are 10 T cell receptor beta chains from a single sample sequenced in a study of identical twins. TCRdb re-called the 5' RACE reads through MiXCR, storing one row per CDR3 protein. This sample has 400,000 to 550,000 distinct CDR3 sequences, with 20% to 25% found just once. These data also formed part of another study, on T cells expressing NK-cell markers.

Sequencing input: CD4+ T cells sorted from blood. The receptors here all came from a woman between 18 and 30 years old in good health.

The chain is built from TRBV10-3 and TRBJ2-7; 9 bases are shared with TRBD1. Germline loops: CDR1 ENHRY, CDR2 SYGVKD. The length of the CDR3 is 13 residues. V lost 6 bases and J lost 4; bases outside the gene matches: 4. CDR3 amino acids: CAIRPGQGYEQYF. The CDR3 DNA is TGTGCCATCAGGCCGGGACAGGGTTACGAGCAGTACTTC.

The J gene is TRBJ1-1, the V gene TRBV12-3 or TRBV12-4; 8 bases are a match to TRBD1. Trimming cost V 3 bases and J 2 bases; bases outside gene matches: 2. The CDR3 loop spans 14 amino acids. The CDR3 DNA follows: TGTGCCAGCAGTTTCGCAGGGGGCAACACTGAAGCTTTCTTT. It codes for CASSFAGGNTEAFF.

The genes are TRBV5-1 and TRBJ2-2; unclear D gene. Germline V gene data show CDR1 as SGHRS and CDR2 as YFSETQ. The CDR3 contains 13 residues. V lost 5 bases and J lost 4, with 9 bases in between. The CDR3: CASSPDPTGELFF. In DNA form, the CDR3 reads TGCGCCAGCAGTCCCGACCCCACCGGGGAGCTGTTTTTT.

Regarding this clonotype: A much larger clone differs from this one at a single base, so this may be a read error. The rearrangement links TRBV12-3 or TRBV12-4 to TRBJ2-5; 7 bases are a match to TRBD1. This CDR3 spans 12 amino acids. CDR3 amino acids: CATGQDQETLYF. CDR3 sequence (DNA): TGTGCCACTGGACAGGACCAAGAGACCCTGTACTTC.

A few counts support this clonotype. The gene calls are TRBV6-5 and TRBJ2-3; 9 bases map to TRBD1. J lost 4 bases, V lost 5 bases, and 16 bases had no gene match. This CDR3 region has 18 residues. The V gene's germline CDR1 is MNHEY and CDR2 SVGAGI. CDR3 loop: CASSHTGGYLASPDTQYF. DNA for the CDR3: TGTGCCAGCAGTCACACAGGGGGCTATTTGGCGAGCCCAGATACGCAGTATTTT.

In the case of this clonotype: The junction differs from germline at one of its ends, possibly a read error. The chain employs TRBV18 and TRBJ2-5; D is ambiguous. CDR1 is KGHSH, CDR2 LQKENI, per germline. The CDR3 length is 13 residues. The CDR3 loop is CASSPPNQGTQYF. The DNA of the CDR3 is TGTGCCAGCTCACCACCGAACCAAGGGACCCAGTACTTC.

This chain joins TRBV10-1 and TRBJ2-2; 7 nucleotides agree with TRBD2. CDR1 and CDR2 (germline): WNHNN, SYGVQD (reference sequence). The CDR3 spans 14 residues. V dropped 5 bases and J dropped 5; count of bases not matched to a gene: 5. In nucleotides, the CDR3 is TGCGCCAGCAGTCCAGCGGGGTTTACCGGGGAGCTGTTTTTT. Protein sequence: CASSPAGFTGELFF.

This chain links TRBV29-1 with TRBJ2-7; 8 nucleotides align to TRBD1. Germline CDR1 is SQVTM and CDR2 is ANQGSEA. Unmatched junction bases numbered 7, after V lost 7 bases and J lost 2 bases. The CDR3 extends over 13 amino acids. The CDR3 here is CSARTGTTYEQYF. In DNA form, the CDR3 reads TGCAGCGCACGGACAGGGACAACCTACGAGCAGTACTTC.

This clonotype was seen repeatedly, ten times or more. This rearrangement joins TRBV12-3 or TRBV12-4 to TRBJ1-1; 8 bases fit TRBD1. Unmatched junction bases numbered 6, after V lost 6 bases and J lost 6 bases. This CDR3 spans 13 amino acids. In DNA, the CDR3 is TGTGCCAGCAGGGCGACAGGGGAGGCTGAAGCTTTCTTT. It specifies CASRATGEAEAFF.

This clonotype was counted only a few times. This chain uses TRBV11-3 with TRBJ1-1; no definite D call. The CDR3 loop spans 14 amino acids. V was shortened by 0 bases and J by 1 base, with 6 bases between the two germline ends. Looked up from germline, CDR1 is SGHNT and CDR2 is YENEEA. This CDR3 is CASSLDPWNTEAFF. The DNA of the CDR3 is TGTGCCAGCAGCTTAGATCCCTGGAACACTGAAGCTTTCTTT.